This T cell receptor beta chain was sequenced for a study of T cell repertoires in cytomegalovirus infection. Background on the study: Recently identified HLA-C-restricted CMV epitopes were used, and well-studied HLA-B-restricted CMV epitopes were used as well. CMV infection and matching HLA type were both indicated by public TCR beta signatures. Findings and limits, study-wide: There were carriers of CMV plus the relevant HLA, and cumulative public TCR beta family frequency identified them.

TCRdb redid the calling of the reads with MiXCR, one entry per CDR3 protein. The data show approximately 1,000,000 distinct CDR3 sequences, roughly 31% seen once. The CDR3 runs 12 residues. Germline CDR1 is MNHEY and CDR2 is SVGEGT. With 1 base removed from V and 5 bases from J, the gap between germline ends came to 4 bases. This clonotype was detected ten times or more. Its antigen remains unidentified. This specimen consisted of cultured CD8+ T cells from PBMCs, obtained from culture after CMV antigen stimulation. The origin of this receptor is a human donor in good health (CMV status not recorded). Some clones in this sample may be carry-over from other donors' samples. The chain combines TRBV6-2 or TRBV6-3 with TRBJ2-3; D gene uncertain. CDR3 coding DNA: TGTGCCAGCAGTTACTTGGGAGATACGCAGTATTTT. Translation: CASSYLGDTQYF.